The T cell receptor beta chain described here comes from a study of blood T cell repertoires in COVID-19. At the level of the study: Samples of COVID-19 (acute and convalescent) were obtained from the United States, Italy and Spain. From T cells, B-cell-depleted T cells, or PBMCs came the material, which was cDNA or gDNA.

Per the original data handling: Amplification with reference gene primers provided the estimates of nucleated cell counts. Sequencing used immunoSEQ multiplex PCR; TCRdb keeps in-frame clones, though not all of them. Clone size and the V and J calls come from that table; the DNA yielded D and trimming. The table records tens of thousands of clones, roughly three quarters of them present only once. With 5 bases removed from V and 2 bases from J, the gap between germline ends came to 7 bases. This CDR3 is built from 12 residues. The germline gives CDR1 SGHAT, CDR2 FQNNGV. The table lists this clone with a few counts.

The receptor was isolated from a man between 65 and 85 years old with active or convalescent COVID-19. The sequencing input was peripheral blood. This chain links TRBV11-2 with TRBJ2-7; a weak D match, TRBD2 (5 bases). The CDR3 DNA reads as TGTGCCAGCAGCCGGGAACCCTACGAGCAGTACTTC. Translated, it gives CASSREPYEQYF.